This T cell receptor beta chain appears in the sequencing data of a study of neoadjuvant anti-PD-1 for oral cavity cancer. Trimming cost V 7 bases and J 5 bases, with 9 bases left between them. CDR3 size: 13 residues. In germline, CDR1 is SNHLY, CDR2 FYNNEI. Blood libraries mostly used 450 to 550 ng genomic DNA, six replicates each. The assay was immunoSEQ multiplex PCR, and TCRdb's table has in-frame clones only and misses some. The sample contains about 9,300 clones, more than 70% of which appear only once. There are a few counts of this clone. Stated time point: after neoadjuvant nivolumab, at surgical resection.

The V and J genes are TRBV2 and TRBJ1-6; D uncertain. This receptor was obtained from a person aged 40-85 years with oral cavity squamous cell carcinoma. Source: PBMCs, taken after nivolumab (anti-PD-1) treatment. In DNA form, the CDR3 reads TGTGCCAGCATTTGGAGGGATAATTCACCCCTCCACTTT. This gives the protein CASIWRDNSPLHF.